These 14 T cell receptor beta chains came from one sample sequenced in a study of T cell responses to AZD1222 COVID-19 vaccine. The protocol was immunoSEQ multiplex PCR, while the TCRdb copy is restricted to in-frame clones and leaves out a portion. Among roughly 120,000 clones, 87% were seen once, and the ten largest hold around a tenth. Source: peripheral blood, taken on day 0 of AZD1222 vaccination. Source of these receptors: an adult in good health.

V and J are TRBV3-1 (or the pseudogene TRBV3-2) and TRBJ2-4; 8 bases map to TRBD1. The CDR3 loop spans 15 amino acids. Germline loops: CDR1 LGHDT, CDR2 YNNKEL (reference sequence). The V and J ends lost 4 bases and 0 bases, in that order; junction bases with no gene match: 2. The CDR3 DNA follows: TGTGCCAGCAGCCGGGACAGGCTAGCCAAAAACATTCAGTACTTC. This translates into CASSRDRLAKNIQYF.

The rearrangement joins TRBV4-2 to TRBJ2-3; D might be TRBD2 (7 bases). Trimming left V 0 bases short and J 6 bases short, with 16 bases between. The CDR3 spans 16 residues. CDR1 is LGHNA and CDR2 is YNFKEQ in the germline V gene. This CDR3 is CASSQEAGGGADTQYF. Here the CDR3 DNA reads TGTGCCAGCAGCCAAGAAGCCGGCGGGGGCGCGGATACGCAGTATTTT.

The CDR3 is CASQSRVSAPHEQYF. The CDR3 DNA sequence: TGCGCCAGCCAATCCCGGGTTTCTGCCCCCCACGAGCAGTACTTC. J is TRBJ2-7 and V is TRBV23-1; the D is unclear. TRBV23-1 belongs to the ORF category, with a function that is uncertain. This CDR3 has 15 residues. Trimming shortened V by 8 bases and J by 5 bases, and 22 bases separated the two germline ends.

This chain uses TRBV21-1 with TRBJ1-2. TRBV21-1 is designated a pseudogene. There are 16 residues in the CDR3. CDR3 sequence: CASSKIPGQVSGGYTF. CDR3 sequence (DNA): TGTGCCAGCAGCAAAATACCCGGGCAAGTCTCTGGTGGCTACACCTTC.

V gene TRBV5-3 combines with J gene TRBJ1-2, with 11 bases fitting TRBD1. TRBV5-3 is annotated as an ORF whose role is uncertain. The J segment lost 2 bases and the V segment lost 4 bases, leaving 4 bases of the junction unmatched. The CDR3 length is 15 residues. CDR3 nucleotides: TGTGCCAGAAGCCAGCGGACAGGGGGCAACTATGGCTACACCTTC. It encodes CARSQRTGGNYGYTF.

This chain connects TRBV29-1 to TRBJ1-2, with TRBD1 matching 9 bases. This CDR3 comprises 11 residues. Germline V gene lookup returns CDR1 SQVTM and CDR2 ANQGSEA. Trimming at V came to 8 bases and at J to 10 bases, leaving 8 bases not matched to a gene. The CDR3 here is CSIGQGSDYTF. CDR3 DNA sequence: TGCAGCATAGGACAGGGGAGCGACTACACCTTC.

In DNA form, the CDR3 reads TGTGCCAGCAGCCTAAATCCGGGCGGGGATACGCAGTATTTT. Protein sequence: CASSLNPGGDTQYF. This chain links TRBV7-2 with TRBJ2-3, with D possibly TRBD2 on 5 matching bases. Germline V CDR1 and CDR2: SGHTA, FQGNSA. This CDR3 region has 14 residues. The germline V and J ends were trimmed by 5 bases and 6 bases, with 15 bases remaining between them.

The chain combines TRBV2 with TRBJ1-4, with D possibly matching TRBD1 (5 bases). This CDR3 is 15 amino acids long. The germline V gene encodes CDR1 SNHLY and CDR2 FYNNEI. V was cut by 4 bases and J by 0 bases, with 9 bases left in between. The CDR3 nucleotides are TGTGCCAGCAGTGGACAGCGAACAACTAATGAAAAACTGTTTTTT. Protein product: CASSGQRTTNEKLFF.

The chain couples TRBV25-1 to TRBJ1-1; D call uncertain. The CDR3 is 13 amino acids. The germline gives CDR1 MGHDK, CDR2 SYGVNS. Trimming removed 5 bases from V and 0 bases from J, with 7 bases in between. The CDR3 region has the DNA TGTGCCAGCAGTAAAGCCATGAACACTGAAGCTTTCTTT. As protein: CASSKAMNTEAFF.

V is TRBV24-1 and J is TRBJ2-3; maybe TRBD2 (6 bases). Germline V gene sequence: CDR1 KGHDR, CDR2 SFDVKD. Trimming took off 3 bases at V and 0 bases at J, with 12 bases between the two ends. The CDR3 totals 16 residues. The DNA of the CDR3 is TGTGCCACCAGTGATGTAGCGGTGACTAGCACAGATACGCAGTATTTT. It codes for CATSDVAVTSTDTQYF.

The chain links TRBV7-2 to TRBJ1-1, with 9 bases aligning to TRBD1. Germline lookup yields CDR1 SGHTA and CDR2 FQGNSA. V shed 0 bases and J 4 bases; nucleotides not matched to a gene: 12. CDR3 size: 18 residues. CDR3 amino acids: CASSLAVPGQGWRTEAFF. In nucleotides, the CDR3 is TGTGCCAGCAGCTTAGCCGTCCCGGGACAGGGATGGCGCACTGAAGCTTTCTTT.

The chain has TRBV7-2 and TRBJ1-2; perhaps TRBD1 as D (5 bases). CDR1 and CDR2 (germline): SGHTA, FQGNSA. With 0 bases removed from V and 3 bases from J, the gap between germline ends came to 14 bases. The CDR3 has 16 amino acids. CDR3 region: CASSLAVLEGHYGYTF. The CDR3 DNA follows: TGTGCCAGCAGCTTAGCAGTCCTTGAGGGGCACTATGGCTACACCTTC.

Only one count was recorded for this clone. V usage is TRBV21-1 and J usage is TRBJ2-5; TRBD1 is taken as the D call from the table, unchecked against the DNA. TRBV21-1 is described as a pseudogene. There are 15 residues in the CDR3. The CDR3 reads CASSSDRQGEPTQYF. The CDR3 DNA sequence: TGTGCCAGCAGCTCGGATAGGCAGGGTGAGCCGACCCAGTACTTC.

The rearrangement links TRBV24-1 to TRBJ1-2; 7 bases fit TRBD1. The V gene end was trimmed by 2 bases and the J gene end by 5 bases; junction bases not matched to a gene: 10. This CDR3 is built from 16 residues. Germline CDR1 and CDR2: KGHDR and SFDVKD. Here the CDR3 reads CATSDSTTGPLYGYTF. In DNA, the CDR3 is TGTGCCACCAGTGATTCGACGACAGGGCCTCTTTATGGCTACACCTTC.